This record looks at one TCR beta chain sequence and its context. Antigen unknown. The data belong to a study of early stage breast cancer tumors. The germline V gene has CDR1 SGHAT and CDR2 FQNNGV. This CDR3 spans 14 amino acids. Findings of the study overall: Blood repertoires resembled normal breast more than tumor.

Each sample had two DNA replicates, 0.5 ug blood or about 1.5 ug tissue. The repertoire was sequenced with immunoSEQ multiplex PCR; TCRdb's copy has only in-frame clones and lacks some. The sample records some 48,000 clones, 65% to 90% being singletons. The chain couples TRBV11-2 to TRBJ2-5, with a possible D match to TRBD1 (6 bases). The J call may be wrong; the DNA end is better matched by TRBJ2-7. The TCR sequence derives from a person between 50 and 60 years old with breast cancer. What was sequenced was blood. The CDR3 DNA is TGTGCCAGCAGCTTGGGGGCGGCCTCCTACGAGCAGTACTTC. As protein: CASSLGAASYEQYF.